This T cell receptor beta chain was retrieved from a study of control samples from healthy donors and cancer patients. V gave up 4 bases and J gave up 11 bases, with 12 bases separating them. CDR3 length equals 12 residues. Sequencing was performed with immunoSEQ multiplex PCR; in TCRdb, only in-frame clones are kept and a portion is missing. The sample consists of about 170,000 clones, 75% to 95% of them appearing once. This chain links TRBV12-3 or TRBV12-4 with TRBJ1-5; tentative D call: TRBD1 (5 bases). The TCR originated in a woman in her 30s in good health. Source material: blood. CDR3 sequence (DNA): TGTGCCAGCAGTTCCCAGGGCGGGTCCCAGCATTTT. This codes for CASSSQGGSQHF.